This T cell receptor (beta chain) was obtained from a study of blood T cell repertoires in COVID-19. Study-wide context: From the United States, Italy and Spain came samples of acute and convalescent COVID-19. Sample material is recorded as cDNA or gDNA derived from T cells, B-cell-depleted T cells, or PBMCs.

Original methodology: Nucleated cell counts were estimated from reference gene primer amplification. TCRdb's copy holds only in-frame clones and misses some; the assay was immunoSEQ multiplex PCR. That table is the source of V, J and clone size, and D and trimming were worked out from the DNA. The sample yields 95,000 to 100,000 clones, approximately 86% seen once. On this clone itself: One end of the junction is discordant with germline, which a read error may explain.

The CDR3 contains 15 residues. Germline CDR1 reads SGHKS; CDR2 reads YYEKEE (reference sequence). This clonotype was sampled from an elderly man with acute or convalescent COVID-19. The sample was peripheral blood. The rearrangement uses TRBV5-5 and TRBJ2-2, with 7 bases that match TRBD2. CDR3 residues: CASTPWGGNAGELFF. CDR3 bases: TGTGCCAGCACACCCTGGGGGGGGAACGCCGGGGAGCTGTTTTTT.